This T cell receptor (beta chain) was found in a study of blood T cell repertoires in COVID-19. Background on the study: The United States, Italy and Spain were the sources of the acute and convalescent COVID-19 samples. T cells, B-cell-depleted T cells, or PBMCs supplied cDNA or gDNA.

In the source study's methods: Amplifying reference gene primers gave estimates of nucleated cell counts. Produced via immunoSEQ multiplex PCR; TCRdb's table is partial and in-frame only. The V and J calls and clone size come from that table; D and trimming were worked out from the DNA. Here the sample spans 55,000 to 80,000 clones, 70% to 85% being singletons. This receptor was identified in a woman aged 70-85 years with acute or convalescent COVID-19. Sequenced input: peripheral blood.

CDR3 nucleotides: TGTGCCACCAGTACTGAGCCTAACTATGGCTACACCTTC. Its protein product is CATSTEPNYGYTF. The chain combines TRBV24-1 with TRBJ1-2; D is unresolved. The CDR3 runs to 13 residues. The germline V gene has CDR1 KGHDR and CDR2 SFDVKD. V lost 6 bases, J lost 0 bases, and 7 bases lay in between.